These 8 T cell receptor beta chains were sequenced from one sample in a study of blood T cell repertoires in COVID-19. The method was immunoSEQ multiplex PCR; TCRdb's version includes in-frame clones alone and lacks a portion of them. The profile shows around 250,000 clones, just over 85% of them singletons. The specimen sequenced was PBMCs or T cells enriched from blood (not recorded which). Receptors originate from a man between 18 and 35 years old who had recovered from COVID-19.

The chain combines TRBV11-2 with TRBJ2-3, with D unresolved. The V gene's germline CDR1 is SGHAT and CDR2 FQNNGV. The CDR3 runs to 18 residues. The V gene lost 1 base and the J gene lost 2 bases, with 19 bases spanning the gap. In DNA form, the CDR3 reads TGTGCCAGCAGCTTAGTTTTTGGCCAGACACCCAACACAGATACGCAGTATTTT. This translates into CASSLVFGQTPNTDTQYF. The full variable domain, in which reference TRBV11-2 and TRBJ2-3 provide the parts outside the CDR3, is EAGVAQSPRYKIIEKRQSVAFWCNPISGHATLYWYQQILGQGPKLLIQFQNNGVVDDSQLPKDRFSAERLKGVDSTLKIQPAKLEDSAVYLCASSLVFGQTPNTDTQYFGPGTRLTVL.

J is TRBJ2-7 and V is TRBV10-3; TRBD2 aligns across 10 bases. Germline V gives CDR1 ENHRY, CDR2 SYGVKD. This CDR3 contains 15 residues. The J segment lost 4 bases and the V segment lost 4 bases, leaving 7 bases of the junction unmatched. The CDR3 DNA sequence: TGTGCCATCAGTGGGGTAGCGGGGGGCCCTTACGAGCAGTACTTC. Its protein is CAISGVAGGPYEQYF.

This chain links TRBV24-1 with TRBJ1-6, with TRBD1 identical over 8 bases. The CDR3 is 15 residues long. The trim removed 5 bases at V and 7 bases at J, leaving 6 bases unmatched. In germline, CDR1 is KGHDR, CDR2 SFDVKD. This CDR3 is CATSAGGGRNSPLHF. CDR3 sequence (DNA): TGTGCCACCAGTGCAGGGGGCGGCCGAAATTCACCCCTCCACTTT.

This rearrangement joins TRBV5-5 to TRBJ1-5, with D maybe TRBD1 (5 bases). The CDR3 spans 14 residues. The germline CDR1 and CDR2 sequences are SGHKS and YYEKEE (reference sequence). The V and J ends lost 4 bases and 5 bases respectively, with 13 bases between them. CDR3 residues: CASSLYRNDQPQHF. In DNA, the CDR3 is TGTGCCAGCAGCCTTTACAGGAACGATCAGCCCCAGCATTTT.

The chain employs TRBV27 and TRBJ1-5; weak D call: TRBD1 (5 bases). CDR3 length equals 12 residues. The V and J ends lost 4 bases and 7 bases respectively, with 8 bases between them. Germline V gene sequence: CDR1 MNHEY, CDR2 SMNVEV (reference sequence). CDR3 sequence: CASSSGGQPQHF. The CDR3, as DNA: TGTGCCAGCAGTTCCGGGGGGCAGCCCCAGCATTTT.

This rearrangement joins TRBV6-1 to TRBJ2-5; the D gene is possibly TRBD1 (6 bases). The V and J ends lost 2 bases and 0 bases respectively, with 10 bases between them. CDR1 and CDR2 from the germline V gene are MNHNS and SASEGT. CDR3 length equals 15 residues. This CDR3 is CASSESGTNQETQYF. The CDR3 region has the DNA TGTGCCAGCAGTGAATCCGGGACAAACCAAGAGACCCAGTACTTC.

The chain has TRBV10-3 and TRBJ2-5, with TRBD2 matching 8 bases. Looked up from germline, CDR1 is ENHRY and CDR2 is SYGVKD. The ends lost 7 bases at V and 5 bases at J; junction bases unmatched: 6. The CDR3 length is 13 residues. The CDR3 sequence is CAITGGEEETQYF. The CDR3 DNA reads TGTGCCATCACGGGGGGGGAGGAGGAGACCCAGTACTTC.

This clone was detected a few times. V and J are TRBV27 and TRBJ2-2; D is undetermined. The V gene's germline CDR1 is MNHEY and CDR2 SMNVEV (reference sequence). The CDR3 totals 14 residues. V shed 4 bases and J shed 6 bases, with 12 bases lying between them. The CDR3 DNA follows: TGTGCCAGCAGTTCCGCGTACGATGCCGGGGAGCTGTTTTTT. It specifies CASSSAYDAGELFF.